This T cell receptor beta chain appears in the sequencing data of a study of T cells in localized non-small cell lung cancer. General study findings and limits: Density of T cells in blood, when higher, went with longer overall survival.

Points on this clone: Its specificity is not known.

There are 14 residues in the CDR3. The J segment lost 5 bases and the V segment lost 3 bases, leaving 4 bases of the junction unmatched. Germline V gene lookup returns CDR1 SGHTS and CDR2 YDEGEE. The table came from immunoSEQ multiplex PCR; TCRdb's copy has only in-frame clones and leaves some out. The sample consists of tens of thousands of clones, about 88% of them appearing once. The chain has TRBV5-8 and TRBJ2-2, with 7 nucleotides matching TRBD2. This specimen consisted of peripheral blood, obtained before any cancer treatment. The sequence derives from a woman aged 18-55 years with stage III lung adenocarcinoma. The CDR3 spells CASSYTGRTGELFF. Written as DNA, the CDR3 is TGTGCCAGCAGCTATACCGGGAGGACCGGGGAGCTGTTTTTT.